These 25 T cell receptor beta chains were sequenced from one sample in a study of T cells in Graves' hyperthyroidism and ophthalmopathy. TCR beta CDR3 sequences were amplified from RNA transcripts. HTBI primers were employed in a first-round RT-PCR of the TCR CDR3. TCRdb reprocessed the multiplex PCR reads with MiXCR, giving one entry per CDR3 protein. The sample holds roughly 300,000 distinct CDR3 sequences, about 18% seen once. Sequenced: blood. All receptors come from a woman aged 45 to 65 with Graves' hyperthyroidism.

This clonotype was picked up many times. V gene TRBV2 combines with J gene TRBJ1-1; TRBD1 agrees at 10 bases. The trim removed 8 bases at V and 2 bases at J, leaving 11 bases unmatched. The CDR3 totals 16 residues. Germline loops: CDR1 SNHLY, CDR2 FYNNEI. The CDR3 region is CASGPPGQGYNTEAFF. The CDR3 DNA reads as TGTGCCAGCGGCCCTCCGGGACAGGGGTACAACACTGAAGCTTTCTTT.

The CDR3 DNA sequence: TGTGCCAGCAGCTCCGCGGGTTTTGAAGGGACGAACACTGAAGCTTTCTTT. The encoded protein is CASSSAGFEGTNTEAFF. The chain joins TRBV7-9 to TRBJ1-1; TRBD1 is a possible D gene (5 bases). The V gene's germline CDR1 is SEHNR and CDR2 FQNEAQ (reference sequence). Trimming removed 4 bases from V and 1 base from J, with 19 bases in between. CDR3 length: 17 amino acids.

Ten or more counts support this clonotype. The chain couples TRBV20-1 to TRBJ2-7; the D gene is possibly TRBD2 (6 bases). CDR1 is DFQATT and CDR2 is SNEGSKA in the germline V gene (reference sequence). This CDR3 is built from 13 residues. V lost 3 bases, J lost 3 bases, and 12 bases lay in between. For the CDR3, the DNA is TGCAGTGCTAGTGTAGGTAGCGGCTACGAGCAGTACTTC. Protein product: CSASVGSGYEQYF.

This clonotype came up a few times. The chain employs TRBV28 and TRBJ1-1; no reliable D call. The V gene lost 1 base and the J gene lost 8 bases, with 11 bases spanning the gap. The CDR3 contains 13 residues. CDR1 is MDHEN and CDR2 is SYDVKM in the germline V gene. The CDR3 sequence: CASSLSRTGEAFF. The CDR3 DNA reads as TGTGCCAGCAGTTTATCTCGGACCGGGGAAGCTTTCTTT.

This clonotype appeared a few times. This sequence joins TRBV19 and TRBJ2-1; 13 positions match TRBD2. The germline CDR1 and CDR2 sequences are LNHDA and SQIVND (reference sequence). The junction had 3 bases not matched to a gene; V was cut back by 5 bases and J by 2 bases. The CDR3 totals 16 residues. CDR3 bases: TGTGCCAGTAGTTTCGGACTAGCGGGGGCCTACAATGAGCAGTTCTTC. Protein sequence: CASSFGLAGAYNEQFF.

CDR3 coding DNA: TGTGCCAGCATGAGAACCCTTAGCGGACTAGCGGAGGTTCTTACCGGGGAGCTGTTTTTT. As protein: CASMRTLSGLAEVLTGELFF. The J gene is TRBJ2-2, the V gene TRBV6-9; 10 positions agree with TRBD2. This CDR3 region has 20 residues. The V gene end was trimmed by 7 bases and the J gene end by 5 bases; junction bases not matched to a gene: 22. In germline, CDR1 is MNHGY, CDR2 SVAAGI.

The chain's CDR3 is CASSGRTSAGPGNEQFF. The CDR3 DNA reads as TGCGCCAGCAGCGGACGGACGTCGGCAGGCCCCGGGAATGAGCAGTTCTTC. The genes are TRBV5-1 and TRBJ2-1, with D unclear. The CDR3 sequence is 17 residues long. Per the germline V gene, CDR1 is SGHRS and CDR2 is YFSETQ. V gave up 4 bases and J gave up 7 bases, with 24 bases separating them.

The rearrangement uses TRBV3-1 and TRBJ2-7; tentatively, D is TRBD1 (5 bases). The V and J ends lost 0 bases and 9 bases respectively, with 6 bases between them. This CDR3 region has 11 residues. Germline V gene data show CDR1 as LGHDT and CDR2 as YNNKEL (reference sequence). In DNA, the CDR3 is TGTGCCAGCAGCCAAGACACAGGGCAGTACTTC. Translating gives CASSQDTGQYF.

The genes are TRBV12-3 or TRBV12-4 and TRBJ2-7; the match to TRBD1 covers 11 bases. This CDR3 region has 15 residues. V lost 7 bases, J lost 2 bases, and 7 bases stayed unmatched. CDR3 coding DNA: TGTGCCAGCACCTCTAGGGGACAGGGGGCCTACGAGCAGTACGTC. Protein sequence: CASTSRGQGAYEQYV.

This chain links TRBV28 with TRBJ1-2, with D perhaps matching TRBD1 (6 bases). From germline, CDR1 is MDHEN and CDR2 SYDVKM. V was pared by 6 bases and J by 0 bases, with 11 bases between. This CDR3 is built from 14 residues. CDR3 protein: CASRGQLANYGYTF. The DNA for the CDR3 is TGTGCCAGCAGAGGACAGTTAGCTAACTATGGCTACACCTTC.

A remark on this clonotype: This may stem from a read error, because a much larger clone lies one nucleotide away. The chain carries TRBV18 and TRBJ1-1, with 11 bases matching TRBD1. J was trimmed by 5 bases and V by 4 bases; bases with no gene match: 3. Germline values: CDR1 KGHSH, CDR2 LQKENI. The CDR3 is 14 amino acids. The CDR3 nucleotides are TGTGCCAGCTCACGGGACAGGGGGGTAACTGAAGCTTTCTTT. This codes for CASSRDRGVTEAFF. Filled out from reference TRBV18 and TRBJ1-1, the complete variable domain reads NAGVMQNPRHLVRRRGQEARLRCSPMKGHSHVYWYRQLPEEGLKFMVYLQKENIIDESGMPKERFSAEFPKEGPSILRIQQVVRGDSAAYFCASSRDRGVTEAFFGQGTRLTVV.

The V call is TRBV6-4, the J call TRBJ2-1; D unclear. The CDR3 is made up of 10 amino acids. Trimming cost V 3 bases and J 12 bases, with 6 bases left between them. The V gene's germline CDR1 is MRHNA and CDR2 SNTAGT. This chain's CDR3 is CASSEKGQFF. The CDR3 bases are TGTGCCAGCAGTGAAAAAGGGCAGTTCTTC.

Turning to this clonotype: A much bigger clone sits one base away, suggesting this may be a read error. The chain has TRBV18 and TRBJ2-3; 10 bases are a match to TRBD2. After removal of 4 bases from V and 5 bases from J, the junction contained 9 bases not matched to a gene. The germline CDR1 and CDR2 sequences are KGHSH and LQKENI. The CDR3 runs to 16 residues. The CDR3 DNA is TGTGCCAGCTCACTGGGACTAGCGACTCTGGGAGATACGCAGTATTTT. Residues: CASSLGLATLGDTQYF. The full variable domain, its missing parts supplied by reference TRBV18 and TRBJ2-3, is NAGVMQNPRHLVRRRGQEARLRCSPMKGHSHVYWYRQLPEEGLKFMVYLQKENIIDESGMPKERFSAEFPKEGPSILRIQQVVRGDSAAYFCASSLGLATLGDTQYFGPGTRLTVL.

The rearrangement uses TRBV2 and TRBJ2-1, with 7 positions matching TRBD2. V was clipped by 7 bases and J by 4 bases; unmatched bases: 4. Looked up from germline, CDR1 is SNHLY and CDR2 is FYNNEI. The CDR3 extends over 13 amino acids. The CDR3 DNA follows: TGTGCCAGCACCTGGGACTATTACAATGAGCAGTTCTTC. It codes for CASTWDYYNEQFF.

The chain combines TRBV6-1 with TRBJ1-4, with a possible D match to TRBD1 (6 bases). Germline CDR1 and CDR2: MNHNS and SASEGT. The V end was cut by 2 bases, the J end by 3 bases, with 13 bases between. The CDR3 runs to 16 residues. CDR3 protein: CASSERGRGPNEKLFF. The CDR3 DNA is TGTGCCAGCAGTGAAAGAGGGCGGGGGCCTAATGAAAAACTGTTTTTT.

Only one count was recorded for this clonotype. The rearrangement joins TRBV6-1 to TRBJ1-4, with no clear D. The V end was cut by 3 bases, the J end by 7 bases, with 24 bases between. Per germline, CDR1 MNHNS and CDR2 SASEGT. The CDR3 is 18 residues long. CDR3 region: CASSESNAQPFAPEKLFF. In nucleotides, the CDR3 is TGTGCCAGCAGTGAGTCGAATGCTCAGCCCTTCGCGCCTGAAAAACTGTTTTTT.

This clonotype appeared a few times. This chain uses TRBV6-1 with TRBJ1-2; 7 nucleotides match TRBD1. V lost 7 bases and J lost 3; bases outside the gene matches: 8. Germline assignment: CDR1 MNHNS and CDR2 SASEGT. This CDR3 region has 14 residues. CDR3 region: CASTQRDRYYGYTF. The DNA for the CDR3 is TGTGCCAGCACTCAGAGGGACAGATACTATGGCTACACCTTC.

The sample holds one count of this clonotype. The chain links TRBV6-2 or TRBV6-3 to TRBJ2-2; D remains unclear. V lost 2 bases, J lost 3 bases, and 4 bases lay in between. The CDR3 has 13 residues. Germline CDR1 MNHEY, CDR2 SVGEGT. The CDR3 nucleotides are TGTGCCAGCAGTTACGGACACACCGGGGAGCTGTTTTTT. Its translation: CASSYGHTGELFF.

The V gene is TRBV4-1, the J gene TRBJ2-3; no definite D call. CDR3 length equals 13 residues. CDR1 and CDR2 from the germline V gene are MGHRA and YSYEKL. V was cut by 3 bases and J by 6 bases, with 10 bases left in between. DNA for the CDR3: TGCGCCAGCAGCCACACGGACGGGGATACGCAGTATTTT. Protein sequence: CASSHTDGDTQYF.

Only a few counts were recorded for this clonotype. One end of the junction varies from germline; a read error may be responsible. V usage is TRBV7-9 and J usage is TRBJ2-7, with 11 bases matching TRBD1. The CDR3 extends over 15 amino acids. In germline, CDR1 is SEHNR, CDR2 FQNEAQ (reference sequence). The CDR3 is CASSIAGTGGYEQYF. Here the CDR3 DNA reads TGTGCCAGCAGCATAGCCGGGACAGGGGGTTACGAGCAGTACTTC.

The count of this clonotype is one. The V and J genes are TRBV7-9 and TRBJ1-5, with 9 nucleotides matching TRBD1. Germline CDR1 is SEHNR and CDR2 is FQNEAQ (reference sequence). V dropped 0 bases and J dropped 3; count of bases not matched to a gene: 3. The CDR3 is 16 residues long. The CDR3, as DNA: TGTGCCAGCAGCTTAGCGCGGGACAGGGACAATCAGCCCCAGCATTTT. Translating it yields CASSLARDRDNQPQHF.

The table lists this clonotype with many counts. The chain uses TRBV6-5 and TRBJ1-2; D is unclear. Trimming pared 0 bases from V and 5 bases from J, leaving 10 bases between. The CDR3 is made up of 14 amino acids. Per the germline V gene, CDR1 is MNHEY and CDR2 is SVGAGI. CDR3 amino acids: CASSYSPDSYGYTF. DNA of the CDR3: TGTGCCAGCAGTTACTCCCCCGACTCGTATGGCTACACCTTC.

This clonotype has just a few counts. The chain links TRBV6-4 to TRBJ1-1; TRBD1 aligns across 12 bases. J was trimmed by 11 bases and V by 3 bases; bases with no gene match: 13. The CDR3 consists of 16 residues. Germline CDR1 reads MRHNA; CDR2 reads SNTAGT. The CDR3 loop reads CASSEVLGTGGGDAFF. The CDR3 coding sequence is TGTGCCAGCAGTGAAGTATTAGGGACAGGGGGCGGGGATGCTTTCTTT.

The chain couples TRBV18 to TRBJ2-5; no reliable D call. The CDR3 covers 15 residues. Looked up from germline, CDR1 is KGHSH and CDR2 is LQKENI. V was cut by 3 bases and J by 4 bases, with 15 bases left in between. The CDR3 region has the DNA TGTGCCAGCTCACCGTTTTCGGCGGAAGGAGAGACCCAGTACTTC. It specifies CASSPFSAEGETQYF. The full variable domain, its missing parts supplied by reference TRBV18 and TRBJ2-5, is NAGVMQNPRHLVRRRGQEARLRCSPMKGHSHVYWYRQLPEEGLKFMVYLQKENIIDESGMPKERFSAEFPKEGPSILRIQQVVRGDSAAYFCASSPFSAEGETQYFGPGTRLLVL.

This clonotype was seen many times. This chain connects TRBV20-1 to TRBJ1-6; 10 bases map to TRBD1. CDR3 size: 14 residues. J was trimmed by 6 bases and V by 4 bases; bases with no gene match: 3. Germline values: CDR1 DFQATT, CDR2 SNEGSKA (reference sequence). CDR3 sequence reads: CSAMTGGSNSPLHF. In DNA, the CDR3 is TGCAGTGCTATGACAGGGGGCTCTAATTCACCCCTCCACTTT.